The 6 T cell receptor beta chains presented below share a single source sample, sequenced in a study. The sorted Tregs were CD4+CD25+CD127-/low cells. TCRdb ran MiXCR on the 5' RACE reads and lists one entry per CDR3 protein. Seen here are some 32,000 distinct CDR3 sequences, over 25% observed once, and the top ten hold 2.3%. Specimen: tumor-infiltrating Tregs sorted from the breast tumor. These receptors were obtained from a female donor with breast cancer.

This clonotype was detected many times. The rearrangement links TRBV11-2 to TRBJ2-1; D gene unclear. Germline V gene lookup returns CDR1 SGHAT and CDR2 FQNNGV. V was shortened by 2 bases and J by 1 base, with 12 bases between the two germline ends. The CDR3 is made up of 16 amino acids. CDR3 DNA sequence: TGTGCCAGCAGCTTATTTAAGAGAGCGTCCTACAATGAGCAGTTCTTC. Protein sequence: CASSLFKRASYNEQFF. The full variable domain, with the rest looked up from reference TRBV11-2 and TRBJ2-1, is EAGVAQSPRYKIIEKRQSVAFWCNPISGHATLYWYQQILGQGPKLLIQFQNNGVVDDSQLPKDRFSAERLKGVDSTLKIQPAKLEDSAVYLCASSLFKRASYNEQFFGPGTRLTVL.

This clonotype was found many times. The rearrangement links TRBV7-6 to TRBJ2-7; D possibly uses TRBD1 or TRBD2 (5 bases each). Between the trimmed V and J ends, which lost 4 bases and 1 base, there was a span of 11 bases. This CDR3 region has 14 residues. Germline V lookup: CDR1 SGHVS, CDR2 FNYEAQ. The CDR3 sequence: CASSSGTGSYEQYF. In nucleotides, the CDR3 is TGTGCCAGCAGCTCCGGGACGGGGTCCTACGAGCAGTACTTC.

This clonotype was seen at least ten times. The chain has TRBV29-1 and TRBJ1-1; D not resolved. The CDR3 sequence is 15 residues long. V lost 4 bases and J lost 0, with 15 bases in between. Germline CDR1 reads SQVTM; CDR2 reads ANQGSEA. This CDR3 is CSVANLNYMNTEAFF. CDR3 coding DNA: TGCAGCGTTGCGAACCTGAACTACATGAACACTGAAGCTTTCTTT.

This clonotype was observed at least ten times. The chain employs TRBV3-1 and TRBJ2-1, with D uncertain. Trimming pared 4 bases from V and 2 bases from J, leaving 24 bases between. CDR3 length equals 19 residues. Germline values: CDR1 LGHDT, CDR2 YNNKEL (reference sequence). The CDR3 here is CASSPSVGQARDPYNEQFF. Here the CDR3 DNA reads TGTGCCAGCAGCCCATCCGTTGGGCAGGCCCGAGACCCCTACAATGAGCAGTTCTTC.

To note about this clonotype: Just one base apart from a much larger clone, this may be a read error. The CDR3 bases are TGCAGTGCTCACGGGGGACAGGATGGGAGGACTGAAGCTTTCTTT. It yields the protein CSAHGGQDGRTEAFF. This chain connects TRBV20-1 to TRBJ1-1; the match to TRBD1 covers 8 bases. V dropped 5 bases and J dropped 5; count of bases not matched to a gene: 13. Germline V gene data show CDR1 as DFQATT and CDR2 as SNEGSKA (reference sequence). This CDR3 contains 15 residues.

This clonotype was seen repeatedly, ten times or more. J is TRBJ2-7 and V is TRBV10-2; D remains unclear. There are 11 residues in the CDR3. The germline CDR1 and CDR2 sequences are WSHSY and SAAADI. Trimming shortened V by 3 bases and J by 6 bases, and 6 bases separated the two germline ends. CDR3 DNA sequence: TGCGCCAGCAGTGATACCCTCGAGCAGTACTTC. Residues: CASSDTLEQYF.